This T cell receptor (beta chain) was sequenced during a study of PD-1 blockade in classical Hodgkin lymphoma. Study outcomes and limitations: Unlike CD8+ TCR diversity, which did not rise significantly by C4D1, CD4+ TCR diversity did.

Libraries were prepared by immunoSEQ multiplex PCR; TCRdb keeps only in-frame clonotypes and omits some of them. Of nearly 60,000 clones in the sample, around 93% were seen once. This CDR3 contains 16 residues. In germline, CDR1 is MGHRA, CDR2 YSYEKL. Trimming at V came to 0 bases and at J to 5 bases, leaving 5 bases not matched to a gene. All patients relapsed after autologous stem cell transplantation, and brentuximab vedotin exposure varied. This clone was seen just once. What it binds is unknown. Source: peripheral blood mononuclear cells (PBMCs), taken before the second cycle of nivolumab. This sequence joins TRBV4-1 and TRBJ1-5, with 9 bases matching TRBD1. This TCR derives from a human donor with classical Hodgkin lymphoma. The CDR3 sequence: CASSQEEGTGYQPQHF. The CDR3, as DNA: TGCGCCAGCAGCCAAGAAGAAGGGACAGGGTATCAGCCCCAGCATTTT.